In this sample, the clone carrying this T cell receptor (beta chain) turned up once. This CDR3 comprises 15 residues. The ends lost 2 bases at V and 8 bases at J; junction bases unmatched: 7. The germline V gene encodes CDR1 LNHDA and CDR2 SQIVND (reference sequence). The sample is drawn from a study of blood T cell repertoires in COVID-19. About the research overall: The United States, Italy and Spain supplied acute and convalescent COVID-19 samples.

Per the study methods: Estimation of nucleated cell counts relied on the amplification of reference gene primers. The repertoire was sequenced with immunoSEQ multiplex PCR; TCRdb's copy has only in-frame clones and lacks some. The V and J calls and the clone size are those of that table, but D and trimming were determined from the DNA. Of some 160,000 clones listed, about 85% were seen once; the top ten hold about 8.8%. In Seattle, patients joined the study during active infection and were tracked longitudinally. This sequence was found in a woman of 80 years or more with COVID-19, enrolled during active disease. Sequencing was done on a sample of peripheral blood. The chain links TRBV19 to TRBJ2-1; TRBD1 matches at 9 bases. The CDR3, as DNA: TGTGCCAGTAGTATAAGGGACAGGGTGGTAGATGAGCAGTTCTTC. This codes for CASSIRDRVVDEQFF.